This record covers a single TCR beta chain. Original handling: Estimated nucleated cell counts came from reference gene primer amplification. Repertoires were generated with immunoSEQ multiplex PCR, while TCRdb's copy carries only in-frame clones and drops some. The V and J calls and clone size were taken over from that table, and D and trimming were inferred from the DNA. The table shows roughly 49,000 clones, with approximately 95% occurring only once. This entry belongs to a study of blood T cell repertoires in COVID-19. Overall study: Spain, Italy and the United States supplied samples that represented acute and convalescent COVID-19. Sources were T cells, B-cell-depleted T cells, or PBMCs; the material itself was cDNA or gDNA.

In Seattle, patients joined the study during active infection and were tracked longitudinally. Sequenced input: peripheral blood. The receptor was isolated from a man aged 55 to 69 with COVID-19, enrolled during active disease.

CDR3 in DNA: TGTGCCAGCAGCTATGGGACAGGGGGACTCTACGAGCAGTACTTC. Translation: CASSYGTGGLYEQYF. This chain uses TRBV7-6 with TRBJ2-7, with 11 bases identical to TRBD1. The CDR3 is made up of 15 amino acids. Germline V gives CDR1 SGHVS, CDR2 FNYEAQ. V was pared by 4 bases and J by 3 bases, with 5 bases of the junction left unmatched.